This T cell receptor beta chain was captured in a study of T cells in Graves' hyperthyroidism and ophthalmopathy. Study information: Pretreatment peripheral blood was obtained at initial diagnosis. Study-wide findings and caveats: Clonotypes that were expanded in thyroid above 0.001 mostly appeared in blood too. For ophthalmopathy, model prediction preceded onset by a median roughly 6.3 months.

There were TCR beta CDR3 regions amplified from RNA transcripts. HTBI primers drove first-round RT-PCR of the TCR CDR3. TCRdb used MiXCR to reprocess the multiplex PCR reads, holding one entry per CDR3 protein. Counted here are approximately 410,000 distinct CDR3 sequences, roughly 15% occurring once; the ten biggest clones make up around 14%. This clonotype occurred many times. Its matching antigen is unknown. This CDR3 region has 16 residues. The V and J ends lost 1 base and 1 base, in that order; junction bases with no gene match: 2. The germline V gene has CDR1 SGHVS and CDR2 FQNEAQ. This sequence was found in a man younger than 30 with Graves' ophthalmopathy. The sample was blood. This chain uses TRBV7-8 with TRBJ1-5, with 9 bases aligning to TRBD1. CDR3 loop: CASSLGGTGSNQPQHF. The CDR3 DNA is TGTGCCAGCAGCTTAGGGGGGACAGGGAGCAATCAGCCCCAGCATTTT.